The 13 T cell receptor beta chains reported below all come from one sample, sequenced in a study of OX40 agonist ivuxolimab in advanced cancers. Only in-frame clones appear in the TCRdb table, and some are missing; sequencing was by immunoSEQ multiplex PCR. This table has 26,000 or so clones, roughly 86% appearing once. The sequencing here drew on CD4+ or CD8+ T cells sorted from blood, taken in a trial of the OX40 agonist ivuxolimab. The receptors come from an adult with an advanced solid tumor such as melanoma, head and neck, liver or kidney cancer.

The rearrangement links TRBV4-1 to TRBJ2-7; 7 nucleotides agree with TRBD1. V was pared by 1 base and J by 5 bases, with 14 bases of the junction left unmatched. CDR1 is MGHRA and CDR2 is YSYEKL in the germline V gene. There are 17 residues in the CDR3. The CDR3 nucleotides read TGCGCCAGCAGCCAAGTTTTAGCCCTCGACAGGGTCGACGAGCAGTACTTC. The encoded protein is CASSQVLALDRVDEQYF.

This chain connects TRBV28 to TRBJ1-1; the D is unclear. Germline CDR1 MDHEN, CDR2 SYDVKM. V gave up 2 bases and J gave up 12 bases, with 13 bases separating them. The CDR3 is 12 residues long. The CDR3 loop reads CASSLGDTDPFF. The CDR3 DNA is TGTGCCAGCAGTTTAGGGGATACGGACCCTTTCTTT.

This clone was seen only once. This chain uses TRBV7-8 with TRBJ2-5; D not certain. Germline V gene lookup returns CDR1 SGHVS and CDR2 FQNEAQ. The CDR3 is 16 amino acids. V dropped 5 bases and J dropped 2 bases, with 18 bases sitting between them. CDR3 coding DNA: TGTGCCAGCAGCCTCAAGGGCGGATCTAGACAAGAGACCCAGTACTTC. It yields the protein CASSLKGGSRQETQYF.

The gene calls are TRBV15 and TRBJ2-5; no firm D call. CDR3 length: 12 residues. Trimming removed 4 bases at V and 1 base at J, with 4 bases between. Germline assignment: CDR1 LNHNV and CDR2 YYDKDF (reference sequence). Here the CDR3 reads CATSKGQETQYF. For the CDR3, the DNA is TGTGCCACCAGCAAAGGCCAAGAGACCCAGTACTTC.

V gene TRBV19 combines with J gene TRBJ1-2; TRBD1 matches 7 bases. This CDR3 comprises 12 residues. Germline CDR1 is LNHDA and CDR2 is SQIVND (reference sequence). Losses at the gene ends were 6 bases for V and 8 bases for J; bases not matched to a gene: 6. The CDR3 region is CASRTTGEGYTF. In DNA form, the CDR3 reads TGTGCCAGTAGGACCACAGGGGAAGGCTACACCTTC.

The V call is TRBV5-1, the J call TRBJ2-7; D not certain. The CDR3 consists of 12 residues. Germline values: CDR1 SGHRS, CDR2 YFSETQ. V was shortened by 2 bases and J by 5 bases, with 8 bases between the two germline ends. DNA for the CDR3: TGCGCCAGCAGCTTCCGACGGGACGAGCAGTACTTC. Translated, it gives CASSFRRDEQYF. Full variable domain (outside the CDR3, taken from reference TRBV5-1 and TRBJ2-7): KAGVTQTPRYLIKTRGQQVTLSCSPISGHRSVSWYQQTPGQGLQFLFEYFSETQRNKGNFPGRFSGRQFSNSRSEMNVSTLELGDSALYLCASSFRRDEQYFGPGTRLTVT.

The chain employs TRBV19 and TRBJ2-1, with no clear D. This CDR3 has 13 amino acids. V lost 1 base, J lost 4 bases, and 5 bases lay in between. Germline CDR1 reads LNHDA; CDR2 reads SQIVND (reference sequence). DNA for the CDR3: TGTGCCAGTAGTATAGCAGTTTACAATGAGCAGTTCTTC. As protein: CASSIAVYNEQFF.

The chain employs TRBV27 and TRBJ2-1, with 15 bases matching TRBD2. Looked up from germline, CDR1 is MNHEY and CDR2 is SMNVEV (reference sequence). CDR3 length: 17 amino acids. J lost 9 bases, V lost 0 bases, and 6 bases had no gene match. The CDR3 reads CASSLSPRTSGGGEQFF. CDR3 in DNA: TGTGCCAGCAGTTTATCCCCCCGGACTAGCGGGGGGGGTGAGCAGTTCTTC.

The chain joins TRBV6-1 to TRBJ2-7; D call uncertain. V was pared by 2 bases and J by 3 bases, with 8 bases between. Per the germline V gene, CDR1 is MNHNS and CDR2 is SASEGT. This CDR3 spans 13 amino acids. CDR3 amino acids: CASSEWAYYEQYF. DNA for the CDR3: TGTGCCAGCAGTGAATGGGCCTACTACGAGCAGTACTTC.

This sequence joins TRBV28 and TRBJ2-7, with D uncertain. Looked up from germline, CDR1 is MDHEN and CDR2 is SYDVKM. The CDR3 consists of 12 residues. Between the trimmed V and J ends, which lost 3 bases and 6 bases, there was a span of 9 bases. CDR3 nucleotide sequence: TGTGCCAGCAGTTTTAGGGTAAGCGAGCAGTACTTC. It yields the protein CASSFRVSEQYF.

The chain joins TRBV7-9 to TRBJ1-2, with D uncertain. The V end lost 6 bases, the J end lost 0 bases, and 20 bases lay between the germline ends. The CDR3 runs 17 residues. CDR1 and CDR2 from the germline V gene are SEHNR and FQNEAQ (reference sequence). This CDR3 reads CASRREKGVNANYGYTF. The CDR3 bases are TGTGCCAGCAGACGCGAGAAGGGAGTCAACGCTAACTATGGCTACACCTTC.

The V and J genes are TRBV4-2 and TRBJ2-3; no clear D. The CDR3 is made up of 14 amino acids. The germline CDR1 and CDR2 sequences are LGHNA and YNFKEQ. V was trimmed by 1 base and J by 4 bases, leaving 9 bases between them. CDR3 sequence reads: CASSQGLGSDTQYF. Written as DNA, the CDR3 is TGTGCCAGCAGCCAAGGGCTAGGATCAGATACGCAGTATTTT.

As regards this clone: This likely stems from a read error, as it lies one base from a far larger clone. V is TRBV7-9 and J is TRBJ1-2; no clear D gene. Germline V gene data show CDR1 as SEHNR and CDR2 as FQNEAQ (reference sequence). V gave up 0 bases and J gave up 9 bases, with 5 bases separating them. The CDR3 is 11 amino acids. The DNA of the CDR3 is TGTGCCAGCAGCTTAGCGACCTGCTACACCTTC. It translates to CASSLATCYTF.